This section outlines one T cell receptor (beta chain) sequence together with its context. The data originate from a study of blood T cell repertoires in COVID-19. Study-wide context: Donors in the United States, Italy and Spain gave samples during acute or convalescent COVID-19.

Germline CDR1 MDHEN, CDR2 SYDVKM. The CDR3 consists of 16 residues. Between the trimmed V and J ends, which lost 3 bases and 6 bases, there was a span of 21 bases. Assay used: immunoSEQ multiplex PCR; TCRdb lists only in-frame clones, some missing. The table has under 100,000 clones, 80% to 90% seen once. The rearrangement uses TRBV28 and TRBJ2-7; D not certain. This TCR derives from a human donor in a cohort sampled during active COVID-19. The sequencing input was peripheral blood. The chain's CDR3 is CASSFNDWVSVSEQYF. Written as DNA, the CDR3 is TGTGCCAGCAGTTTTAATGACTGGGTGAGTGTAAGCGAGCAGTACTTC.